These T cell receptor beta chains were read from a single sample in a study of cytomegalovirus exposure and HLA in healthy donors. The repertoire was sequenced with immunoSEQ multiplex PCR; TCRdb's copy has only in-frame clones and lacks some. In total, the table holds approximately 96,000 clones. Specimen: PBMCs. Every receptor here comes from a girl aged 10-17 years in good health and CMV-seropositive. Each CDR3 is given with its conserved first and last residue. Each record gives: D gene, J gene, V gene, CDR3 DNA, CDR3 protein. The D gene is left open where the match is weak.

d_gene: .; j_gene: TRBJ1-4; v_gene: TRBV28; CDR3nt: TGTGCCAGTTGGGGGGGCAGCTCTAATGAAAAACTGTTTTTT; CDR3aa: CASWGGSSNEKLFF
d_gene: .; j_gene: TRBJ2-5; v_gene: TRBV9; CDR3nt: TGTGCCAGCAGCGTTCGGGGGGCCGGACAAGAGACCCAGTACTTC; CDR3aa: CASSVRGAGQETQYF
d_gene: .; j_gene: TRBJ1-2; v_gene: TRBV2; CDR3nt: TGTGCCAACCTGGGGGGGGATGGCTACACCTTC; CDR3aa: CANLGGDGYTF
d_gene: TRBD1; j_gene: TRBJ2-3; v_gene: TRBV18; CDR3nt: TGTGCCAGCTCACCACCCCACAGGGGATCAGATACGCAGTATTTT; CDR3aa: CASSPPHRGSDTQYF
d_gene: .; j_gene: TRBJ1-5; v_gene: TRBV27; CDR3nt: TGTGCCAGCAGTTTATGGGGGACACTCAATCAGCCCCAGCATTTT; CDR3aa: CASSLWGTLNQPQHF
d_gene: TRBD2; j_gene: TRBJ2-7; v_gene: TRBV19; CDR3nt: TGTGCCAGTAGTACGGGGGGGGGACCCTACGAGCAGTACTTC; CDR3aa: CASSTGGGPYEQYF
d_gene: .; j_gene: TRBJ1-1; v_gene: TRBV14; CDR3nt: TGTGCCAGCAGCCAAGACTTCGTTAACATGAACACTGAAGCTTTCTTT; CDR3aa: CASSQDFVNMNTEAFF
d_gene: TRBD1; j_gene: TRBJ2-7; v_gene: TRBV27; CDR3nt: TGTGCCAGCAGTTCCACCCGGACAGGGTTAACCTACGAGCAGTACTTC; CDR3aa: CASSSTRTGLTYEQYF
d_gene: TRBD1; j_gene: TRBJ1-5; v_gene: TRBV4-1; CDR3nt: TGCGCCAGCAGCCCCCTGCCTGGGGACAGTCAGCCCCAGCATTTT; CDR3aa: CASSPLPGDSQPQHF
d_gene: TRBD2; j_gene: TRBJ2-3; v_gene: TRBV5-1; CDR3nt: TGCGCCAGCAGGATGTCTAGCGGGGGGGCGGGAGATACGCAGTATTTT; CDR3aa: CASRMSSGGAGDTQYF
d_gene: .; j_gene: TRBJ1-1; v_gene: TRBV6-5; CDR3nt: TGTGCCAGCAGTTACTCCGCTAGAGGGATGAACACTGAAGCTTTCTTT; CDR3aa: CASSYSARGMNTEAFF
d_gene: .; j_gene: TRBJ1-1; v_gene: TRBV18; CDR3nt: TGTGCCAGCTCCCCGACTGAGAACACTGAAGCTTTCTTT; CDR3aa: CASSPTENTEAFF
d_gene: .; j_gene: TRBJ2-7; v_gene: TRBV5-6; CDR3nt: TGTGCCAGCACCCAGATGGGAAGACAGACCTCCTACGAGCAGTACTTC; CDR3aa: CASTQMGRQTSYEQYF
d_gene: .; j_gene: TRBJ1-6; v_gene: TRBV5-6; CDR3nt: TGTGCCAGCAGCTTGGGTCCAGGTGACGCTTCACCCCTCCACTTT; CDR3aa: CASSLGPGDASPLHF
d_gene: .; j_gene: TRBJ2-7; v_gene: TRBV4-3; CDR3nt: TGCGCCAGCAGCCAGGACCGGGGATCCTACGAGCAGTACTTC; CDR3aa: CASSQDRGSYEQYF
d_gene: TRBD1; j_gene: TRBJ2-5; v_gene: TRBV6-6; CDR3nt: TGTGCCACCCGACAGGGAGCGGAGACCCAGTACTTC; CDR3aa: CATRQGAETQYF
d_gene: .; j_gene: TRBJ2-1; v_gene: TRBV4-3; CDR3nt: TGCGCCAGCAGCGGTAGCGGAAAAAGCTCCGACAATGAGCAGTTCTTC; CDR3aa: CASSGSGKSSDNEQFF
d_gene: .; j_gene: TRBJ2-1; v_gene: TRBV7-9; CDR3nt: TGTGCCAGCAGCCCCCGGGACAACAATGAGCAGTTCTTC; CDR3aa: CASSPRDNNEQFF
d_gene: .; j_gene: TRBJ1-1; v_gene: TRBV4-1; CDR3nt: TGCGCCAGCAGAGATAGGGGGTCGAACACTGAAGCTTTCTTT; CDR3aa: CASRDRGSNTEAFF
d_gene: .; j_gene: TRBJ1-1; v_gene: TRBV7-9; CDR3nt: TGTGCCAGCAGCTTAGAGGGAAAGCGGCAGGCGATGGCTTTCTTT; CDR3aa: CASSLEGKRQAMAFF
d_gene: .; j_gene: TRBJ2-7; v_gene: TRBV4-2; CDR3nt: TGTGCCAGCAGCCGGGGATCGGGAGTTTCCTACGAGCAGTACTTC; CDR3aa: CASSRGSGVSYEQYF
d_gene: .; j_gene: TRBJ1-2; v_gene: TRBV5-6; CDR3nt: TGTGCCAGCAGCTTGGTGGAGGTTTCTAACTATGGCTACACCTTC; CDR3aa: CASSLVEVSNYGYTF
d_gene: TRBD2; j_gene: TRBJ2-2; v_gene: TRBV27; CDR3nt: TGTGCCAGCAGGGAACTAGCGTCGGTCACCGGGGAGCTGTTTTTT; CDR3aa: CASRELASVTGELFF
d_gene: .; j_gene: TRBJ1-2; v_gene: TRBV4-3; CDR3nt: TGCGCCAGCAGCCAAGATATTAATGAAGGGGCCGGTTTCGGCTATGGCTACACCTTC; CDR3aa: CASSQDINEGAGFGYGYTF
d_gene: TRBD1; j_gene: TRBJ1-6; v_gene: TRBV2; CDR3nt: TGTGCCAGGGGACAGGGGTCACCCCTCCACTTT; CDR3aa: CARGQGSPLHF
d_gene: .; j_gene: TRBJ2-7; v_gene: TRBV19; CDR3nt: TGTGCCAGTAGTATAGTCACCACTTCTGACGAGCAGTACTTC; CDR3aa: CASSIVTTSDEQYF
d_gene: TRBD1; j_gene: TRBJ1-4; v_gene: TRBV27; CDR3nt: TGTGCCAGCAGTACAGGGGAAGGAACTAATGAAAAACTGTTTTTT; CDR3aa: CASSTGEGTNEKLFF
d_gene: .; j_gene: TRBJ1-1; v_gene: TRBV5-1; CDR3nt: TGCGCCAGCAGCTTGCCGGCGGGGGTTAACACTGAAGCTTTCTTT; CDR3aa: CASSLPAGVNTEAFF
d_gene: .; j_gene: TRBJ1-5; v_gene: TRBV6-1; CDR3nt: TGTGCCAGCGGTGCTATCGGCAATCAGCCCCAGCATTTT; CDR3aa: CASGAIGNQPQHF
d_gene: TRBD1; j_gene: TRBJ2-7; v_gene: TRBV7-6; CDR3nt: TGTGCCAGCAGCCCGGGGACAGGAGGTTACGAGCAGTACTTC; CDR3aa: CASSPGTGGYEQYF
d_gene: .; j_gene: TRBJ1-6; v_gene: TRBV6-1; CDR3nt: TGTGCCAGCAGAGTGGGGGGACCCCTCCACTTT; CDR3aa: CASRVGGPLHF
d_gene: .; j_gene: TRBJ2-7; v_gene: TRBV27; CDR3nt: TGTGCCACCGCCGGGTTCTCCTACGAGCAGTACTTC; CDR3aa: CATAGFSYEQYF
d_gene: TRBD2; j_gene: TRBJ2-7; v_gene: TRBV6-5; CDR3nt: TGTGCCAGCAGCTCGGGAGCGGGGGGATCCTACGAGCAGTACTTC; CDR3aa: CASSSGAGGSYEQYF
d_gene: TRBD1; j_gene: TRBJ2-2; v_gene: TRBV18; CDR3nt: TGTGCCAGCTCATCAAATGGGGGACAGGGGCGTACGCGAGGCACCGGGGAGCTGTTTTTT; CDR3aa: CASSSNGGQGRTRGTGELFF
d_gene: .; j_gene: TRBJ1-6; v_gene: TRBV14; CDR3nt: TGTGCCAGCAGCCAGGAAGCCGGGTCTGGGAATTCACCCCTCCACTTT; CDR3aa: CASSQEAGSGNSPLHF
d_gene: TRBD1; j_gene: TRBJ1-3; v_gene: TRBV5-1; CDR3nt: TGCGCCAGCACGGGACAGGGGGTTCATGGAAACACCATATATTTT; CDR3aa: CASTGQGVHGNTIYF
d_gene: .; j_gene: TRBJ2-3; v_gene: TRBV2; CDR3nt: TGTGCCAGCAGTCAACAAGGGGCAGATACGCAGTATTTT; CDR3aa: CASSQQGADTQYF
d_gene: TRBD2; j_gene: TRBJ2-3; v_gene: TRBV27; CDR3nt: TGTGCCAGCAACGGGCTAGCGGGGGGGTCTAGCACAGATACGCAGTATTTT; CDR3aa: CASNGLAGGSSTDTQYF
d_gene: TRBD1; j_gene: TRBJ1-4; v_gene: TRBV4-1; CDR3nt: TGCGCCAGCAGCCACTTGACAGGGTTTGAGGAAAAACTGTTTTTT; CDR3aa: CASSHLTGFEEKLFF
d_gene: .; j_gene: TRBJ1-2; v_gene: TRBV5-6; CDR3nt: TGTGCCAGCAGCTTGGGGCAGAACTATGGCTACACCTTC; CDR3aa: CASSLGQNYGYTF
d_gene: .; j_gene: TRBJ1-1; v_gene: TRBV7-6; CDR3nt: TGTGCCAGCAGCGGGCCGGGGAACATGAACACTGAAGCTTTCTTT; CDR3aa: CASSGPGNMNTEAFF
d_gene: TRBD2; j_gene: TRBJ2-3; v_gene: TRBV7-2; CDR3nt: TGTGCCAGCAGCTTCGCGGGGGGCCCAGATACGCAGTATTTT; CDR3aa: CASSFAGGPDTQYF
d_gene: .; j_gene: TRBJ2-1; v_gene: TRBV2; CDR3nt: TGTGCCAGCCGTCCCGGGGGACCTTACAATGAGCAGTTCTTC; CDR3aa: CASRPGGPYNEQFF
d_gene: TRBD2; j_gene: TRBJ2-2; v_gene: TRBV6-5; CDR3nt: TGTGCCAGCCGTTCCGGGAGGATGACCGGGGAGCTGTTTTTT; CDR3aa: CASRSGRMTGELFF
d_gene: .; j_gene: TRBJ1-1; v_gene: TRBV4-1; CDR3nt: TGCGCCAGCAGGAGGGACACTGAAGCTTTCTTT; CDR3aa: CASRRDTEAFF
d_gene: .; j_gene: TRBJ2-1; v_gene: TRBV4-1; CDR3nt: TGCGCCAGCAGCCAAGTTTTGGCTAGCTACAATGAGCAGTTCTTC; CDR3aa: CASSQVLASYNEQFF
d_gene: .; j_gene: TRBJ2-7; v_gene: TRBV15; CDR3nt: TGTGCCACCAGCAGAGTAGAAGATGACTACGAGCAGTACTTC; CDR3aa: CATSRVEDDYEQYF
d_gene: TRBD1; j_gene: TRBJ1-2; v_gene: TRBV27; CDR3nt: TGTGCCAGCAGTCGCGGCTACGGGACAGGGATGGAGGGCTACACCTTC; CDR3aa: CASSRGYGTGMEGYTF